This T cell receptor beta chain was retrieved from a study of Ad26.COV2.S vaccination and SARS-CoV-2 variants. At the level of the study: The Ad26.COV2.S arm of the COV1001 trial was where the donor was placed.

Germline values: CDR1 MRHNA, CDR2 SNTAGT. Termini included, the CDR3 measures 8 amino acids. The treatment is: some 19 received Ad26.COV2.S at low or high dose, single or two shots; 5 received placebo; per-sample allocation not given. On day 63 after the first injection, vaccine and placebo recipients gave samples. The protocol was immunoSEQ multiplex PCR, while the TCRdb copy is restricted to in-frame clones and leaves out a portion. The sample contains 300,000 to 400,000 clones, 80% to 90% of which appear only once. Only a few counts were recorded for this clone. The CDR3 does not end in the conserved phenylalanine or tryptophan, so this is likely a read error. It is unclear where the CDR3 begins or ends on the DNA, so no DNA is shown, and the CDR3 is as TCRdb lists it.

The rearrangement uses TRBV6-4 and TRBJ2-7; the listed D gene, TRBD1, was not tested against the DNA. The sample in question was peripheral blood, obtained in a trial of Ad26.COV2.S vaccine versus placebo. The sequence derives from a person between 18 and 60 years old who received the Ad26.COV2.S COVID-19 vaccine or a placebo. The CDR3 here is CASSDRDR.